The 21 T cell receptor beta chains below come from one sample, sequenced in a study of cytomegalovirus exposure and HLA in healthy donors. PCR involved 60 Vbeta and 13 Jbeta primers. Clones were read by immunoSEQ multiplex PCR, and TCRdb kept only the in-frame ones, dropping some. The table counts about 200,000 clones; roughly 1.1% lies in the top ten. The sample comprised PBMCs. These receptors all come from a girl aged 2-9 years in good health and CMV-seropositive.

The V call is TRBV28, the J call TRBJ2-3; the D is unclear. The germline CDR1 and CDR2 sequences are MDHEN and SYDVKM. V lost 3 bases and J lost 5, with 3 bases in between. CDR3 size: 11 residues. In DNA form, the CDR3 reads TGTGCCAGCAGTTTTCGAGATACGCAGTATTTT. This translates into CASSFRDTQYF.

The chain has TRBV13 and TRBJ2-5; TRBD2 matches at 7 bases. The J call is in doubt because the DNA end fits TRBJ2-7 better. Germline V gene sequence: CDR1 PRHDT, CDR2 FYEKMQ (reference sequence). This CDR3 has 15 amino acids. For the CDR3, the DNA is TGTGCCAGCAGCCCCTCATTTACTAGCGCCTACGAGCAGTACTTC. This codes for CASSPSFTSAYEQYF.

This rearrangement joins TRBV27 to TRBJ1-2, with D possibly matching TRBD1 (6 bases). This CDR3 has 13 residues. V was trimmed by 0 bases and J by 8 bases, leaving 10 bases between them. CDR1 and CDR2 from the germline V gene are MNHEY and SMNVEV (reference sequence). The CDR3 spells CASSLSGTGGYTF. CDR3 nucleotides: TGTGCCAGCAGTTTATCCGGAACAGGGGGCTACACCTTC.

CDR3 amino acids: CASSLRGGSGTGYYGYTF. For the CDR3, the DNA is TGTGCCAGCAGTTTAAGAGGGGGCTCCGGGACGGGTTACTATGGCTACACCTTC. This chain joins TRBV28 and TRBJ1-2; 7 bases are shared with TRBD1. V lost 2 bases, J lost 3 bases, and 15 bases stayed unmatched. The CDR3 has 18 amino acids. Per germline, CDR1 MDHEN and CDR2 SYDVKM.

The chain has TRBV15 and TRBJ2-3; TRBD1 aligns across 8 bases. CDR1 is LNHNV and CDR2 is YYDKDF in the germline V gene (reference sequence). The CDR3 runs 15 residues. With 3 bases clipped from V and 4 bases from J, the junction kept 6 bases outside the gene matches. This CDR3 is CATSSGRGQSDTQYF. The CDR3 region has the DNA TGTGCCACCAGCAGCGGCAGGGGGCAATCAGATACGCAGTATTTT.

This rearrangement joins TRBV12-5 to TRBJ2-1; possibly TRBD2 for D (6 bases). The CDR3 extends over 18 amino acids. Trimming shortened V by 6 bases and J by 2 bases, and 23 bases separated the two germline ends. The germline V gene encodes CDR1 LGHNT and CDR2 FRNRAP. This CDR3 reads CASGLNLALGSAYNEQFF. The DNA for the CDR3 is TGTGCTAGTGGCCTGAATCTAGCGCTCGGGAGCGCCTACAATGAGCAGTTCTTC.

The chain joins TRBV14 to TRBJ2-7; no clear D gene. Trimming took 5 bases from V and 4 from J, leaving 12 bases between them. The CDR3 contains 13 residues. Per the germline V gene, CDR1 is SGHDN and CDR2 is FVKESK. The CDR3 reads CASSSWQVYEQYF. The CDR3 DNA is TGTGCCAGCAGCAGTTGGCAGGTATACGAGCAGTACTTC.

The chain joins TRBV9 to TRBJ1-3; D gene ambiguous. CDR1 SGDLS and CDR2 YYNGEE come from the germline V gene. The CDR3 runs to 16 residues. The V end was cut by 7 bases, the J end by 0 bases, with 17 bases between. The CDR3 protein is CASGPGVPYSGNTIYF. CDR3 coding DNA: TGTGCCAGCGGCCCCGGGGTCCCCTACTCTGGAAACACCATATATTTT.

This sequence joins TRBV7-2 and TRBJ1-5; no clear D gene. V shed 1 base and J shed 3 bases, with 10 bases lying between them. This CDR3 is 15 amino acids long. Germline V gives CDR1 SGHTA, CDR2 FQGNSA. CDR3: CASSLEEGLNQPQHF. In DNA form, the CDR3 reads TGTGCCAGCAGCTTAGAGGAGGGTCTCAATCAGCCCCAGCATTTT.

The rearrangement joins TRBV4-1 to TRBJ1-1; D perhaps matches TRBD1 (5 bases). Per the germline V gene, CDR1 is MGHRA and CDR2 is YSYEKL. This CDR3 has 13 residues. Trimming left V 1 base short and J 7 bases short, with 10 bases between. In DNA form, the CDR3 reads TGCGCCAGCAGCCAAGTACAGGATTTTGAAGCTTTCTTT. Protein sequence: CASSQVQDFEAFF.

This sequence joins TRBV7-2 and TRBJ1-1; no definite D call. This CDR3 comprises 16 residues. Germline V lookup: CDR1 SGHTA, CDR2 FQGNSA. V was trimmed by 7 bases and J by 4 bases, leaving 22 bases between them. The chain's CDR3 is CASNDWVEWLGTEAFF. The CDR3, as DNA: TGTGCCAGCAACGATTGGGTGGAGTGGTTGGGCACTGAAGCTTTCTTT. Filled out from reference TRBV7-2 and TRBJ1-1, the complete variable domain reads GAGVSQSPSNKVTEKGKDVELRCDPISGHTALYWYRQSLGQGLEFLIYFQGNSAPDKSGLPSDRFSAERTGGSVSTLTIQRTQQEDSAVYLCASNDWVEWLGTEAFFGQGTRLTVV.

The V gene is TRBV27, the J gene TRBJ2-3; D gene unclear. V lost 3 bases to trimming and J lost 6 bases, with 7 bases between them. Germline CDR1 reads MNHEY; CDR2 reads SMNVEV (reference sequence). The CDR3 contains 12 residues. The CDR3 reads CASSFGGDTQYF. The DNA of the CDR3 is TGTGCCAGCAGTTTCGGCGGTGATACGCAGTATTTT.

The chain carries TRBV14 and TRBJ2-1; 8 bases align to TRBD2. The junction had 6 bases not matched to a gene; V was cut back by 3 bases and J by 2 bases. Germline CDR1 is SGHDN and CDR2 is FVKESK. There are 16 residues in the CDR3. CDR3 protein: CASSQLSGSTYNEQFF. For the CDR3, the DNA is TGTGCCAGCAGCCAGCTCAGCGGGAGTACCTACAATGAGCAGTTCTTC.

The chain combines TRBV6-4 with TRBJ2-2; D is possibly TRBD2 (5 bases). Germline V gene lookup returns CDR1 MRHNA and CDR2 SNTAGT. V gave up 6 bases and J gave up 6 bases, with 11 bases separating them. This CDR3 is 13 amino acids long. The CDR3 sequence: CASSPTSSGELFF. The CDR3 DNA reads TGTGCCAGCAGCCCTACTAGTTCCGGGGAGCTGTTTTTT.

Concerning this clone: Compared with germline, one end of the junction differs, possibly owing to a read error. The V call is TRBV2, the J call TRBJ2-2; D possibly corresponds to TRBD2 (5 bases). The CDR3 runs 14 residues. CDR1 SNHLY and CDR2 FYNNEI come from the germline V gene. The CDR3 DNA follows: TGTGCCAGTAGTGGACGGGGGAACACCGGGGAGCTGTTTTTT. Translating gives CASSGRGNTGELFF.

The V and J genes are TRBV30 and TRBJ2-7; TRBD1 matches 10 bases. Germline CDR1 and CDR2: GTSNPN and SVGIG (reference sequence). The V segment lost 4 bases and the J segment 6 bases; nucleotides outside the gene matches: 12. The CDR3 loop spans 15 amino acids. This CDR3 reads CAWIPWGQGYREQYF. For the CDR3, the DNA is TGTGCCTGGATCCCTTGGGGACAGGGGTACCGCGAGCAGTACTTC.

This chain uses TRBV27 with TRBJ2-2; 8 nucleotides line up with TRBD1. V was clipped by 6 bases and J by 1 base; unmatched bases: 4. Germline assignment: CDR1 MNHEY and CDR2 SMNVEV (reference sequence). This CDR3 is 15 amino acids long. CDR3 protein: CASRLGTGNTGELFF. The DNA for the CDR3 is TGTGCCAGCAGACTAGGGACAGGGAACACCGGGGAGCTGTTTTTT.

The J gene is TRBJ1-4, the V gene TRBV5-1; a possible D gene is TRBD1 (5 bases). Germline CDR1 and CDR2: SGHRS and YFSETQ. V lost 4 bases and J 0 bases, leaving 13 bases between the germline ends. This CDR3 is 16 amino acids long. The CDR3 DNA reads TGCGCCAGCAGCACCGGCGGGGGTGCAACTAATGAAAAACTGTTTTTT. Its translation: CASSTGGGATNEKLFF.

V gene TRBV15 combines with J gene TRBJ2-3, with TRBD1 as a possible D gene (6 bases). V was clipped by 5 bases and J by 10 bases, with 22 bases between them. Germline-derived CDR1 and CDR2 are LNHNV and YYDKDF (reference sequence). CDR3 length: 15 amino acids. CDR3 coding DNA: TGTGCCACCAGCCCGCAGCCCCAGGGGCCCGGTCCGCAGTATTTT. Residues: CATSPQPQGPGPQYF.

V and J are TRBV5-1 and TRBJ2-7; 10 positions agree with TRBD1. This CDR3 spans 15 amino acids. Germline values: CDR1 SGHRS, CDR2 YFSETQ. V was pared by 0 bases and J by 2 bases, with 2 bases of the junction left unmatched. The CDR3 is CASSLGDRGPYEQYF. DNA for the CDR3: TGCGCCAGCAGCTTGGGGGACAGGGGTCCCTACGAGCAGTACTTC. Supplemented by reference TRBV5-1 and TRBJ2-7, the full variable domain reads KAGVTQTPRYLIKTRGQQVTLSCSPISGHRSVSWYQQTPGQGLQFLFEYFSETQRNKGNFPGRFSGRQFSNSRSEMNVSTLELGDSALYLCASSLGDRGPYEQYFGPGTRLTVT.

The chain couples TRBV18 to TRBJ2-3, with a possible D match to TRBD2 (6 bases). The CDR3 spans 16 residues. V lost 0 bases, J lost 1 base, and 11 bases lay in between. The germline V gene has CDR1 KGHSH and CDR2 LQKENI. The DNA for the CDR3 is TGTGCCAGCTCACCACCCGGGGGACGAGGCACAGATACGCAGTATTTT. Translated, it gives CASSPPGGRGTDTQYF.